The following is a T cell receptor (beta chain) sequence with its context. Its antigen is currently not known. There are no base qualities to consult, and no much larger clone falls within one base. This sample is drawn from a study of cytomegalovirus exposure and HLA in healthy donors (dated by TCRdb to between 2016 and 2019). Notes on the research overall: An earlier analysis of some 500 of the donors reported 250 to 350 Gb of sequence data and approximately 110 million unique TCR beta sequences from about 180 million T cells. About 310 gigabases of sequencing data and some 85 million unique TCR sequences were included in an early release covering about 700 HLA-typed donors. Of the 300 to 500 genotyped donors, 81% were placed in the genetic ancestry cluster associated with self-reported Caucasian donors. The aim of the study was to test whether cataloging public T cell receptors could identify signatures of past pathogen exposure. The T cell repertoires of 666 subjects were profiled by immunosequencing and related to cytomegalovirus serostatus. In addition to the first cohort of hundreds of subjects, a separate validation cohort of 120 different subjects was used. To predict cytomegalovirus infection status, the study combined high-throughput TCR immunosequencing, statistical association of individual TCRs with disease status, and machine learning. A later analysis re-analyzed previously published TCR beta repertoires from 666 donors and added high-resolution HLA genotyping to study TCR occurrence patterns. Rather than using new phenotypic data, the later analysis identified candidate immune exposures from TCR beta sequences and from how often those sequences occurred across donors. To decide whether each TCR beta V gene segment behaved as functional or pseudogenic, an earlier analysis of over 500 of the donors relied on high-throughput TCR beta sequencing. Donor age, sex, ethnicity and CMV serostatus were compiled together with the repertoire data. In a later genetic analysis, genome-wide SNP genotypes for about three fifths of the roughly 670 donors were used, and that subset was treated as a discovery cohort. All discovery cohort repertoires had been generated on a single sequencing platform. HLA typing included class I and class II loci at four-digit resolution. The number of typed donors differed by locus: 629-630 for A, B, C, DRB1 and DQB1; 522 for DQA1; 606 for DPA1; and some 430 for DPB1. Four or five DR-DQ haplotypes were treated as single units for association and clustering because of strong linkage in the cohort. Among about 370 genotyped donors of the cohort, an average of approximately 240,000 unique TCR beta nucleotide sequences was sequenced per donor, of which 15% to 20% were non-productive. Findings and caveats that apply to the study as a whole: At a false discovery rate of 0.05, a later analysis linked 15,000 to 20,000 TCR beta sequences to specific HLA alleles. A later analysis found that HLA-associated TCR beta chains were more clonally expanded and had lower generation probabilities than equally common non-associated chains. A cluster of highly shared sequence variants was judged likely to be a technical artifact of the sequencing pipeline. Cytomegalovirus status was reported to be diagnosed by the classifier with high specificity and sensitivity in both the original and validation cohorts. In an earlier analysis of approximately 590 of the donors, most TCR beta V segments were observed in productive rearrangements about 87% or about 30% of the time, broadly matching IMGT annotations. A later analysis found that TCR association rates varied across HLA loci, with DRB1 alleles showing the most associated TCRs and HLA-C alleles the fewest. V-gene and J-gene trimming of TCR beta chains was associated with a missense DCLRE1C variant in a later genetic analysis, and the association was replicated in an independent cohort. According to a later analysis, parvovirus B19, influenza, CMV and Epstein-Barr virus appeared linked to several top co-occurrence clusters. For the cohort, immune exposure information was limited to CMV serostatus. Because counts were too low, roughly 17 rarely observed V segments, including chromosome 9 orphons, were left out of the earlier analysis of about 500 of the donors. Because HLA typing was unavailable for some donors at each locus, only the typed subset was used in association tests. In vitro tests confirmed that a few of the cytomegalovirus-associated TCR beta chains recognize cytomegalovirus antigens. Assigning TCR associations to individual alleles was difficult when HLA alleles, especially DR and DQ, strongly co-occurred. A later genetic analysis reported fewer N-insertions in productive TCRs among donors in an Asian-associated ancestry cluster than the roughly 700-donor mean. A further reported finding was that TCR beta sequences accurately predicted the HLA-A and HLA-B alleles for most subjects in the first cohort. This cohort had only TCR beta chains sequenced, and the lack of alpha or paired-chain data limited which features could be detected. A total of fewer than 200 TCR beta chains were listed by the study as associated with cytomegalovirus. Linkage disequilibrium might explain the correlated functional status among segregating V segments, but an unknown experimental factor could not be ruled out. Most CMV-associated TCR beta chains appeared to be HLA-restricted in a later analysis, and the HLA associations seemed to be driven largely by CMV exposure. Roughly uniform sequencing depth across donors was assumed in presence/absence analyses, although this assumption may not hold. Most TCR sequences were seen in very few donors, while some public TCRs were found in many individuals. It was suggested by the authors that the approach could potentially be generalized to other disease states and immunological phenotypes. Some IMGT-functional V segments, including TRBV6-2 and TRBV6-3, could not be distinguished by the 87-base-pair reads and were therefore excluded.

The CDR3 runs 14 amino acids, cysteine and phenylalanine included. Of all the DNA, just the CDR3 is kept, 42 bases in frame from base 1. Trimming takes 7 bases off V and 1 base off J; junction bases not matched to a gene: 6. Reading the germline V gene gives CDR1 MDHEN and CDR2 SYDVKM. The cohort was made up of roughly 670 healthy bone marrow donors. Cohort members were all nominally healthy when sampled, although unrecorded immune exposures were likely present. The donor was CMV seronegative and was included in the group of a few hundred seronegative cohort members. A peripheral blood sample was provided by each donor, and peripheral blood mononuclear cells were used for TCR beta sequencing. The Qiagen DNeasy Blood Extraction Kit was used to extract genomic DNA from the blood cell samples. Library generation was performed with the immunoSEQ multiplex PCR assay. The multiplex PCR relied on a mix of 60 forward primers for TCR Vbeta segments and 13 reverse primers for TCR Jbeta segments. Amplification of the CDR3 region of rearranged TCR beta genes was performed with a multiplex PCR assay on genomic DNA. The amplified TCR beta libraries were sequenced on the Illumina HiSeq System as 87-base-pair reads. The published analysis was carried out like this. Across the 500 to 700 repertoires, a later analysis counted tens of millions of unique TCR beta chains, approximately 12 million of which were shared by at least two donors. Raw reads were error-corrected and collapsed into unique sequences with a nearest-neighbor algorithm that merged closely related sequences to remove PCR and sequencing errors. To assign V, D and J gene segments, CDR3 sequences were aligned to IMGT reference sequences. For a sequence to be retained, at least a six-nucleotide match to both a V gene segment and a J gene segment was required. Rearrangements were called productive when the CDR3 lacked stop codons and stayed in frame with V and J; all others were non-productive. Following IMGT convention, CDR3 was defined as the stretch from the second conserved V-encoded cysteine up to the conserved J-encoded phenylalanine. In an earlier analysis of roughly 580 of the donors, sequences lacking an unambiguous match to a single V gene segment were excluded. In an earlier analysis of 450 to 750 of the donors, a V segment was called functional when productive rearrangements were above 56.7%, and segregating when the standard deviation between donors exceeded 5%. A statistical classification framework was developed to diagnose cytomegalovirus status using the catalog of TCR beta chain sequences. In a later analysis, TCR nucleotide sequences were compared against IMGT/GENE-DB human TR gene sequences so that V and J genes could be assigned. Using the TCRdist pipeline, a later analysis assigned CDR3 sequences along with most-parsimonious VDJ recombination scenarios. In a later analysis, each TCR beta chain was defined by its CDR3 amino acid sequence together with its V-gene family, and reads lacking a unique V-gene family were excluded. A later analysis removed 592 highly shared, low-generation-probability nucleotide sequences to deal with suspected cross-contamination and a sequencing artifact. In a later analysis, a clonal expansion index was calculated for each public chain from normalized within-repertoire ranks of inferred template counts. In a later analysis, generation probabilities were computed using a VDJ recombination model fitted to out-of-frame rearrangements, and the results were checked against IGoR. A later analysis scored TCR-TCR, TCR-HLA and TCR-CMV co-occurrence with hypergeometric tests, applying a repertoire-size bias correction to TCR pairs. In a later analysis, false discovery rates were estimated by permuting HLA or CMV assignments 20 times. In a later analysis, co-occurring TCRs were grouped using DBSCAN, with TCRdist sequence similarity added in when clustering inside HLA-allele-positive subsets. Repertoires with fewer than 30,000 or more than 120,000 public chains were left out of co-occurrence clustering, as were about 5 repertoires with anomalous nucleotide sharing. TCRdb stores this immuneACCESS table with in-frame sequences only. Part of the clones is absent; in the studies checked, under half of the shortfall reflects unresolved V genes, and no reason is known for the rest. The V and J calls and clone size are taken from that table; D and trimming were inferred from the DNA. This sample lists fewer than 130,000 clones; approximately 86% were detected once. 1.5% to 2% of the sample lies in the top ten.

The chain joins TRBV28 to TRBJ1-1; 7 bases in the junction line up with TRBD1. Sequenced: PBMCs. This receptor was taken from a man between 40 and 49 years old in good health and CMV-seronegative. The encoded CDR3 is CASTPGQWNTEAFF. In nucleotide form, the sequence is TGTGCCAGCACCCCGGGACAGTGGAACACTGAAGCTTTCTTT.